This T cell receptor (beta chain) was sequenced in a study of early T cells in non-severe SARS-CoV-2 infection. Study background: Investigators sequenced bulk RNA drawn from unsorted whole blood, and chains remained unpaired. Findings of the study overall: Anti-spike CD8 responses were favored in VDJdb matching, and private and CD4 specificities were missed.

V shed 8 bases and J shed 1 base, with 6 bases lying between them. The CDR3 sequence is 11 residues long. The germline gives CDR1 MNHNS, CDR2 SASEGT. This clonotype was seen at least ten times. Its antigen is not known. Individual cDNA molecules received unique molecular identifiers. Each CDR3 protein is one row after TCRdb ran MiXCR on the 5' RACE reads. The profile shows some 49,000 distinct CDR3 sequences, 12% of them singletons. J is TRBJ2-7 and V is TRBV6-1; D is perhaps TRBD1 (6 bases). This receptor was obtained from an adult who was a healthcare worker with PCR-confirmed SARS-CoV-2 infection or an uninfected control (not recorded which). Source material: whole blood. DNA of the CDR3: TGTGCCAGCGGACAGTCCTACGAGCAGTACTTC. Its translation: CASGQSYEQYF.